The rows below give T cell receptor beta chains drawn from one sample of a study of long-term antiretroviral therapy in people with HIV. Method: immunoSEQ multiplex PCR; TCRdb's copy keeps in-frame clones and lacks some. The sample yields 20,000 to 25,000 clones, about four fifths seen once. The specimen comprised unsorted PBMCs, sampled 0.5 years before starting antiretroviral therapy. The receptor source for this set is a man in his forties or fifties with HIV. The CDR3 runs from the conserved cysteine through the conserved F or W. Fields, in order: D gene, clone size, V gene, J gene, CDR3 DNA, CDR3 protein. D genes are given only for firm matches. Clone size is given for some rows only: seen once, a few or many times, or a class if the clone is expanded.

d_call: NA; clone_size: NA; v_call: TRBV28; j_call: TRBJ1-4; cdr3_nt: TGTGCCAGCAGTTTAGCCCGAGGGATATCTAATGAAAAACTGTTTTTT; cdr3_aa: CASSLARGISNEKLFF
d_call: NA; clone_size: NA; v_call: TRBV6-6; j_call: TRBJ2-3; cdr3_nt: TGTGCCAGCACGACGATGGGGGGGCCGACAGATACGCAGTATTTT; cdr3_aa: CASTTMGGPTDTQYF
d_call: TRBD1; clone_size: NA; v_call: TRBV28; j_call: TRBJ1-4; cdr3_nt: TGTGCCAGCAGTTTACCCGGGACAGCTGAAAAACTGTTTTTT; cdr3_aa: CASSLPGTAEKLFF
d_call: NA; clone_size: NA; v_call: TRBV6-6; j_call: TRBJ1-6; cdr3_nt: TGTGCCAGCAGTTCGTTCTACCCGAGGGCACCCCTCCACTTT; cdr3_aa: CASSSFYPRAPLHF
d_call: TRBD2; clone_size: NA; v_call: TRBV7-2; j_call: TRBJ2-7; cdr3_nt: TGTGCCAGCAGCTTAGGATACAGCGGGGTTCCCTACGAGCAGTACTTC; cdr3_aa: CASSLGYSGVPYEQYF
d_call: TRBD1; clone_size: NA; v_call: TRBV7-8; j_call: TRBJ2-7; cdr3_nt: TGTGCCAGCAGCTTTCATCGGGACAGGGGAAGGCGCGAGCAGTACTTC; cdr3_aa: CASSFHRDRGRREQYF
d_call: NA; clone_size: NA; v_call: TRBV28; j_call: TRBJ1-4; cdr3_nt: TGTGCCAGCCGACGCGCGGGGAACAGGCTGAATGAAAAACTGTTTTTT; cdr3_aa: CASRRAGNRLNEKLFF
d_call: NA; clone_size: few; v_call: TRBV10-3; j_call: TRBJ1-6; cdr3_nt: TGTGCCATCAGACAAAGCTCCTATAATTCACCCCTCCACTTT; cdr3_aa: CAIRQSSYNSPLHF
d_call: NA; clone_size: NA; v_call: TRBV5-1; j_call: TRBJ1-2; cdr3_nt: TGCGCCAGCAGCTTGATAGGGGCGTATGGCTACACCTTC; cdr3_aa: CASSLIGAYGYTF
d_call: TRBD2; clone_size: NA; v_call: TRBV6-6; j_call: TRBJ2-1; cdr3_nt: TGTGCCAGCAGTTACCGCGGGGGGCGGGGAACCAATGAGCAGTTCTTC; cdr3_aa: CASSYRGGRGTNEQFF
d_call: NA; clone_size: NA; v_call: TRBV6-5; j_call: TRBJ1-5; cdr3_nt: TGTGCCAGCAGTTATAACAGGGCCAATCAGCCCCAGCATTTT; cdr3_aa: CASSYNRANQPQHF
d_call: NA; clone_size: NA; v_call: TRBV6-6; j_call: TRBJ2-7; cdr3_nt: TGTGCCAGCAGTTACTCGAGGGGGGAGCAGTACTTC; cdr3_aa: CASSYSRGEQYF
d_call: TRBD1; clone_size: NA; v_call: TRBV7-9; j_call: TRBJ1-2; cdr3_nt: TGTGCCAGCAGCTCACTGGGACAGCTCACTACTGGCTACACCTTC; cdr3_aa: CASSSLGQLTTGYTF
d_call: TRBD1; clone_size: NA; v_call: TRBV5-1; j_call: TRBJ2-2; cdr3_nt: TGCGCCAGCAGCCTCCTGGGACAGGGGGCCACCGGGGAGCTGTTTTTT; cdr3_aa: CASSLLGQGATGELFF
d_call: NA; clone_size: NA; v_call: TRBV6-1; j_call: TRBJ2-7; cdr3_nt: TGTGCCAGCAGTGACCTTTCCTCCTACGAGCAGTACTTC; cdr3_aa: CASSDLSSYEQYF
d_call: NA; clone_size: NA; v_call: TRBV4-3; j_call: TRBJ2-3; cdr3_nt: TGCGCCAGCAGCCAAGACAGCAGGGGATGGAGTCGCACAGATACGCAGTATTTT; cdr3_aa: CASSQDSRGWSRTDTQYF
d_call: NA; clone_size: NA; v_call: TRBV7-9; j_call: TRBJ1-2; cdr3_nt: TGTGCCAGCAGCTTAGAGGGGTACACTAACTATGGCTACACCTTC; cdr3_aa: CASSLEGYTNYGYTF
d_call: NA; clone_size: NA; v_call: TRBV7-6; j_call: TRBJ2-5; cdr3_nt: TGTGCCAGCAGCCTATCCCCCCAGGGTGGGGAGACCCAGTACTTC; cdr3_aa: CASSLSPQGGETQYF
d_call: TRBD2; clone_size: NA; v_call: TRBV28; j_call: TRBJ2-5; cdr3_nt: TGTGCCAGCAGTTCCCCTTTAGCGGGGGGGCGTCAAGAGACCCAGTACTTC; cdr3_aa: CASSSPLAGGRQETQYF
d_call: NA; clone_size: NA; v_call: TRBV29-1; j_call: TRBJ2-7; cdr3_nt: TGCAGCGTGGCACAGGGTGGGGGCTACGAGCAGTACTTC; cdr3_aa: CSVAQGGGYEQYF
d_call: NA; clone_size: NA; v_call: TRBV19; j_call: TRBJ1-1; cdr3_nt: TGTGCCAGTAGTATCCGCCCCAGGGGAAACACTGAAGCTTTCTTT; cdr3_aa: CASSIRPRGNTEAFF
d_call: TRBD1; clone_size: NA; v_call: TRBV6-6; j_call: TRBJ2-7; cdr3_nt: TGTGCCAGCAGTTACCCAGACAGGGTGTCCTACGAGCAGTACTTC; cdr3_aa: CASSYPDRVSYEQYF
d_call: NA; clone_size: NA; v_call: TRBV5-5; j_call: TRBJ1-5; cdr3_nt: TGTGCCAGCAGCCCGGGACTGTTTGTGCATCAGCCCCAGCATTTT; cdr3_aa: CASSPGLFVHQPQHF
d_call: NA; clone_size: NA; v_call: TRBV25-1; j_call: TRBJ2-1; cdr3_nt: TGTGCCAGCAGTGAATCGGCAGCGGACTCCTACAATGAGCAGTTCTTC; cdr3_aa: CASSESAADSYNEQFF
d_call: NA; clone_size: few; v_call: TRBV27; j_call: TRBJ1-1; cdr3_nt: TGTGCCAGCAGCCCGAAAGGCACTGAAGCTTTCTTT; cdr3_aa: CASSPKGTEAFF
d_call: TRBD1; clone_size: NA; v_call: TRBV11-3; j_call: TRBJ2-5; cdr3_nt: TGTGCCAGCAGCTTGGGACAGGGGGTGGAGACCCAGTACTTC; cdr3_aa: CASSLGQGVETQYF
d_call: NA; clone_size: few; v_call: TRBV28; j_call: TRBJ1-1; cdr3_nt: TGTGCCATAACCCTGGGGGGCGGCGGCACTGAAGCTTTCTTT; cdr3_aa: CAITLGGGGTEAFF
d_call: NA; clone_size: once; v_call: TRBV25-1; j_call: TRBJ2-3; cdr3_nt: TGTGCCAGCAGTGAATTCGGGGTTCCGGTGGGTACAGATACGCAGTATTTT; cdr3_aa: CASSEFGVPVGTDTQYF
d_call: NA; clone_size: NA; v_call: TRBV2; j_call: TRBJ2-7; cdr3_nt: TGTGCCAGCAGTGAAGTTACCTACGAGCAGTACTTC; cdr3_aa: CASSEVTYEQYF
d_call: NA; clone_size: NA; v_call: TRBV19; j_call: TRBJ1-1; cdr3_nt: TGTGCCAGTAGTATAGTCGGCCAGGCGAAAGCTTTCTTT; cdr3_aa: CASSIVGQAKAFF
d_call: TRBD2; clone_size: NA; v_call: TRBV7-6; j_call: TRBJ2-5; cdr3_nt: TGTGCCAGCAGCTTTCAGCGGGGGGGAAACCAAGAGACCCAGTACTTC; cdr3_aa: CASSFQRGGNQETQYF
d_call: NA; clone_size: NA; v_call: TRBV6-4; j_call: TRBJ2-6; cdr3_nt: TGTGCCAGCAGTGACTCGCCCGCCAACTCTGGGGCCAACGTCCTGACTTTC; cdr3_aa: CASSDSPANSGANVLTF
d_call: NA; clone_size: NA; v_call: TRBV7-8; j_call: TRBJ1-5; cdr3_nt: TGTGCCAGCAGCTCCAGTCAGGCTAGCAATCAGCCCCAGCATTTT; cdr3_aa: CASSSSQASNQPQHF
d_call: TRBD2; clone_size: NA; v_call: TRBV30; j_call: TRBJ2-4; cdr3_nt: TGTGCCTGGAGTGTTGGGGAGCGGGGGGCCCTAGCCAAAAACATTCAGTACTTC; cdr3_aa: CAWSVGERGALAKNIQYF
d_call: TRBD1; clone_size: NA; v_call: TRBV19; j_call: TRBJ2-3; cdr3_nt: TGTGCCAGTAGTATCATGACAGGGGGTGGCACAGATACGCAGTATTTT; cdr3_aa: CASSIMTGGGTDTQYF
d_call: NA; clone_size: NA; v_call: TRBV5-6; j_call: TRBJ2-7; cdr3_nt: TGTGCCAGCAACCCTTCGACAGGCTACGAGCAGTACTTC; cdr3_aa: CASNPSTGYEQYF
d_call: NA; clone_size: NA; v_call: TRBV5-1; j_call: TRBJ2-3; cdr3_nt: TGCGCCAGCACCCAAGAGCGGATGGGCACAGATACGCAGTATTTT; cdr3_aa: CASTQERMGTDTQYF